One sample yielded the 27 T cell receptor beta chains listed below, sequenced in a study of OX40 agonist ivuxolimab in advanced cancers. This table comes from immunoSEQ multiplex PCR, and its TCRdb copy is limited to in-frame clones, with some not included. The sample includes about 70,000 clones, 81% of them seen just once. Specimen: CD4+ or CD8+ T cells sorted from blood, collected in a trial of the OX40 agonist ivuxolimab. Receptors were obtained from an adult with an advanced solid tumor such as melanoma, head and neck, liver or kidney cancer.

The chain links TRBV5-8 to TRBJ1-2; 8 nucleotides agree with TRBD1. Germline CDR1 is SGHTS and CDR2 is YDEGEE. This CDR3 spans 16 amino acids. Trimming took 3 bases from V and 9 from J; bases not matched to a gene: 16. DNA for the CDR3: TGTGCCAGCAGCTGGACAGGGAAACCCCTTGCATCGCGCTACACCTTC. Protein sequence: CASSWTGKPLASRYTF.

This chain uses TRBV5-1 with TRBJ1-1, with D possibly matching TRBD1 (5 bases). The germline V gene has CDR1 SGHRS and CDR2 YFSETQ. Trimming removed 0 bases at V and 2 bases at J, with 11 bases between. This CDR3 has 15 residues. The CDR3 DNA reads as TGCGCCAGCAGCTTGGACAGGCCCCGTAACACTGAAGCTTTCTTT. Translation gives CASSLDRPRNTEAFF.

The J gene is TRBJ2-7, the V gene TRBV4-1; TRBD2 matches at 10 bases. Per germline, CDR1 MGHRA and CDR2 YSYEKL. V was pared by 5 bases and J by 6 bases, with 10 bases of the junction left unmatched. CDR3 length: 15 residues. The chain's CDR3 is CASSSLAGALGEQYF. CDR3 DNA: TGCGCCAGCAGCTCCCTAGCGGGAGCGCTAGGCGAGCAGTACTTC.

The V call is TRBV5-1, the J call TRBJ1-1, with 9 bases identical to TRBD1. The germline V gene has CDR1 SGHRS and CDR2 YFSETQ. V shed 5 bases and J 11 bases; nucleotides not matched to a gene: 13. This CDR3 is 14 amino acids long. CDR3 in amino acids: CASRTQGAGKYAFF. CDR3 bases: TGCGCCAGCAGGACACAGGGGGCTGGGAAGTATGCTTTCTTT.

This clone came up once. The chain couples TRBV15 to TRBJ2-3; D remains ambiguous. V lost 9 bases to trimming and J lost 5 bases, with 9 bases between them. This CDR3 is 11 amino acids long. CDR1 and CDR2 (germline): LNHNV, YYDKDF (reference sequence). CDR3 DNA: TGTGCCACGGCAATTCGAGATACGCAGTATTTT. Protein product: CATAIRDTQYF.

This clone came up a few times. CDR3: CASSLGLAGNTNNEQFF. CDR3 in DNA: TGTGCCAGCAGTTTAGGGCTAGCGGGGAATACCAACAATGAGCAGTTCTTC. The rearrangement uses TRBV27 and TRBJ2-1, with 9 bases that match TRBD2. The trim removed 2 bases at V and 5 bases at J, leaving 10 bases unmatched. The CDR3 loop spans 17 amino acids. The V gene's germline CDR1 is MNHEY and CDR2 SMNVEV (reference sequence).

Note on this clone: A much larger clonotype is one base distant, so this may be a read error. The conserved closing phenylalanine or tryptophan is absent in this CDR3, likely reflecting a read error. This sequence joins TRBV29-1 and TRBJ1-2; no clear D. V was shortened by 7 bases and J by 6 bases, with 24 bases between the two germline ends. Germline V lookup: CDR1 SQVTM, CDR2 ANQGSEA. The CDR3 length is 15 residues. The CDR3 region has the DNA TGCAGCGCCGCTAAGACTTCGTATGAGGAGGATGGCTACACCTCC. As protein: CSAAKTSYEEDGYTS.

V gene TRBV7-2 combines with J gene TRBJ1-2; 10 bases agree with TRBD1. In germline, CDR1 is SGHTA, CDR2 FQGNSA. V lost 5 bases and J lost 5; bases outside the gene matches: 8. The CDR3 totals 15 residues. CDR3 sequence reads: CASSTGQGGLYGYTF. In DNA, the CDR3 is TGTGCCAGCAGCACCGGACAGGGGGGACTTTATGGCTACACCTTC.

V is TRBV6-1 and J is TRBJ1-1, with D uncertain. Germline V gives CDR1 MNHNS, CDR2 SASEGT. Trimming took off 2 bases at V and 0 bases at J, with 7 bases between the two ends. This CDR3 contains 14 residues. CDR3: CASSEWRMNTEAFF. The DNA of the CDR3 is TGTGCCAGCAGTGAATGGAGAATGAACACTGAAGCTTTCTTT.

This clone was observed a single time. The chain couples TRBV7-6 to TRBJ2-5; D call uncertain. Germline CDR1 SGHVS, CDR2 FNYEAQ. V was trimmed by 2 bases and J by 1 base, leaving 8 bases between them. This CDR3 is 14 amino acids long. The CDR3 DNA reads TGTGCCAGCAGCTTAAAGACGGGCCAAGAGACCCAGTACTTC. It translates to CASSLKTGQETQYF.

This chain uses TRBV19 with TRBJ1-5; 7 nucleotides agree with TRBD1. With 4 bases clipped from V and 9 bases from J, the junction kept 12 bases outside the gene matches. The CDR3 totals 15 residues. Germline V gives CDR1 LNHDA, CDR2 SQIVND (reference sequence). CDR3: CASSTKGTDHRPQHF. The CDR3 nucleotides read TGTGCCAGTAGTACAAAAGGGACAGATCATCGGCCCCAGCATTTT. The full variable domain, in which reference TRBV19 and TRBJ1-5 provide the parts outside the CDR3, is DGGITQSPKYLFRKEGQNVTLSCEQNLNHDAMYWYRQDPGQGLRLIYYSQIVNDFQKGDIAEGYSVSREKKESFPLTVTSAQKNPTAFYLCASSTKGTDHRPQHFGDGTRLSIL.

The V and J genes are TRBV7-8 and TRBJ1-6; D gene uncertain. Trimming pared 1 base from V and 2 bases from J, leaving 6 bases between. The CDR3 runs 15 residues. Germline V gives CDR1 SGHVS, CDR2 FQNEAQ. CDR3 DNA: TGTGCCAGCAGCTTAGTAGGCCCCTATAATTCACCCCTCCACTTT. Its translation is CASSLVGPYNSPLHF.

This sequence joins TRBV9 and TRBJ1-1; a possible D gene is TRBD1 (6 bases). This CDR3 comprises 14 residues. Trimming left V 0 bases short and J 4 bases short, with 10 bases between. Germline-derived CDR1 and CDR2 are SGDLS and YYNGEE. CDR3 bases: TGTGCCAGCAGCGTAGATCGGGGGCGCACTGAAGCTTTCTTT. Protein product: CASSVDRGRTEAFF.

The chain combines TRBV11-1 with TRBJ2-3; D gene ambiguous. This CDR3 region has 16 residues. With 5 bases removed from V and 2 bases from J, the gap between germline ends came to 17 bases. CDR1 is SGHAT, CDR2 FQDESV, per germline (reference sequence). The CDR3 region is CASSPSWGNPTDTQYF. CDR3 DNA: TGTGCCAGCAGCCCCTCCTGGGGTAATCCCACAGATACGCAGTATTTT.

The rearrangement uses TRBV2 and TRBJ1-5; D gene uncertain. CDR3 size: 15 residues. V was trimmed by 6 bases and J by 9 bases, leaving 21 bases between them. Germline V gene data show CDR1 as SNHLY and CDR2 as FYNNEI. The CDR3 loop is CASSDASIDSSPQHF. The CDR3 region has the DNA TGTGCCAGCAGCGACGCTAGCATAGACTCATCGCCCCAGCATTTT.

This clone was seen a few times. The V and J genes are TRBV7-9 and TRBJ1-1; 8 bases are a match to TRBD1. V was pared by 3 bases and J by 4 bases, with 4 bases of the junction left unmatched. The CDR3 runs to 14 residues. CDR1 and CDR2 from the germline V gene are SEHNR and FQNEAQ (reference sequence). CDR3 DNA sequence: TGTGCCAGCAGCTTGCAGGGGGCGTTCACTGAAGCTTTCTTT. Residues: CASSLQGAFTEAFF.

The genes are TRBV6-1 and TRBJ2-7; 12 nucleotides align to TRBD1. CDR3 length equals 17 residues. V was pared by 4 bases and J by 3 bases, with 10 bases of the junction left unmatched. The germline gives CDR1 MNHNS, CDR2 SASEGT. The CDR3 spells CASSGRDRGLLGYEQYF. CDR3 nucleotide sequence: TGTGCCAGCAGTGGCCGGGACAGGGGGCTTCTAGGCTACGAGCAGTACTTC.

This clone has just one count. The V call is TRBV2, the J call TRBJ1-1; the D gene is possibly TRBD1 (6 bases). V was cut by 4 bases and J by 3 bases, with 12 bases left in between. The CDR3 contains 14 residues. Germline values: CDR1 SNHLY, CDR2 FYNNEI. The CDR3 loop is CASSAQGRDTEAFF. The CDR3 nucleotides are TGTGCCAGCAGTGCTCAGGGGAGAGACACTGAAGCTTTCTTT. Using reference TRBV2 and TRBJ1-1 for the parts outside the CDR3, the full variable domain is EPEVTQTPSHQVTQMGQEVILRCVPISNHLYFYWYRQILGQKVEFLVSFYNNEISEKSEIFDDQFSVERPDGSNFTLKIRSTKLEDSAMYFCASSAQGRDTEAFFGQGTRLTVV.

The CDR3 protein is CASVSGLKGNTEAFF. CDR3 DNA sequence: TGTGCCAGCGTGTCGGGGCTCAAGGGGAACACTGAAGCTTTCTTT. The V and J genes are TRBV2 and TRBJ1-1, with D possibly matching TRBD1 (5 bases). V lost 8 bases, J lost 1 base, and 17 bases lay in between. Germline loops: CDR1 SNHLY, CDR2 FYNNEI. This CDR3 contains 15 residues.

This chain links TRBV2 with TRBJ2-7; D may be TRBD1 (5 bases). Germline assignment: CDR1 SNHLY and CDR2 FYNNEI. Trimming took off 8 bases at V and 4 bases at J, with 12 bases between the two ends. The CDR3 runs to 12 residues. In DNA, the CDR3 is TGTGCCAGCCGTCCAGGGATGTACGAGCAGTACTTC. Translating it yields CASRPGMYEQYF. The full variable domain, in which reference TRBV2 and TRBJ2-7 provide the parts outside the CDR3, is EPEVTQTPSHQVTQMGQEVILRCVPISNHLYFYWYRQILGQKVEFLVSFYNNEISEKSEIFDDQFSVERPDGSNFTLKIRSTKLEDSAMYFCASRPGMYEQYFGPGTRLTVT.

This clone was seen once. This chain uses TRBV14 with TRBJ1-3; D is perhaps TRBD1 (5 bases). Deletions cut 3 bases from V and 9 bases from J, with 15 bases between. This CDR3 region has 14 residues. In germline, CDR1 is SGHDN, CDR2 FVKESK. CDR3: CASSQGRRHGTIYF. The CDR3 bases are TGTGCCAGCAGCCAGGGACGGAGGCACGGCACCATATATTTT.

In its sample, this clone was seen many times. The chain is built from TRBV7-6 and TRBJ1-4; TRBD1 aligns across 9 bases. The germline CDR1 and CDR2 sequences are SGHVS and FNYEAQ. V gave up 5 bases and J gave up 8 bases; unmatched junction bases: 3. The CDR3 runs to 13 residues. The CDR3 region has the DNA TGTGCCAGCAGCACAGGGGGCCAGGAAAAACTGTTTTTT. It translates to CASSTGGQEKLFF.

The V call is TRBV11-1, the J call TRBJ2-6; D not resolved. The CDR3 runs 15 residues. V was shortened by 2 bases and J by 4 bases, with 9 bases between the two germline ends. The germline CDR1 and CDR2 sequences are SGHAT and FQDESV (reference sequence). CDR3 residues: CASSLSLPGANVLTF. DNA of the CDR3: TGTGCCAGCAGCTTATCCCTCCCCGGGGCCAACGTCCTGACTTTC.

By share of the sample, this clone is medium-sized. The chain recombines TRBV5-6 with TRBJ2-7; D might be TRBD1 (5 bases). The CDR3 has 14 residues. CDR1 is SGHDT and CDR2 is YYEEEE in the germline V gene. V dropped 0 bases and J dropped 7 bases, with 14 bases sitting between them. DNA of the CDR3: TGTGCCAGCAGCTTGGAGGGGTCAGTCGAGGAGCAGTACTTC. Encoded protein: CASSLEGSVEEQYF.

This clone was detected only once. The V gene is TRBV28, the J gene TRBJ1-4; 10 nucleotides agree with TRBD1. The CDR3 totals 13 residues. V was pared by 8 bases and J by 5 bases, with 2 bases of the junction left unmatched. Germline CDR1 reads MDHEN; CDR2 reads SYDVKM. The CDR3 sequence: CASETGGNEKLFF. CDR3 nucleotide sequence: TGTGCCAGCGAGACAGGGGGCAATGAAAAACTGTTTTTT.

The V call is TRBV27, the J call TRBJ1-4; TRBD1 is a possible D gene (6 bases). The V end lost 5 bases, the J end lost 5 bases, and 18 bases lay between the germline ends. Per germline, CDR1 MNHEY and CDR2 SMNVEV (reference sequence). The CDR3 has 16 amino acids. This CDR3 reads CASSTASQGQNEKLFF. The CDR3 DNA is TGTGCCAGCAGTACAGCTTCACAGGGACAAAATGAAAAACTGTTTTTT.

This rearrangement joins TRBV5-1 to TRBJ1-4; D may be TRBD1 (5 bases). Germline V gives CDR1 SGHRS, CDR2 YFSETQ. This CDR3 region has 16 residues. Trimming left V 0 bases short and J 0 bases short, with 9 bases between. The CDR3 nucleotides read TGCGCCAGCAGCTTGGCCGGGACGGCAACTAATGAAAAACTGTTTTTT. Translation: CASSLAGTATNEKLFF.